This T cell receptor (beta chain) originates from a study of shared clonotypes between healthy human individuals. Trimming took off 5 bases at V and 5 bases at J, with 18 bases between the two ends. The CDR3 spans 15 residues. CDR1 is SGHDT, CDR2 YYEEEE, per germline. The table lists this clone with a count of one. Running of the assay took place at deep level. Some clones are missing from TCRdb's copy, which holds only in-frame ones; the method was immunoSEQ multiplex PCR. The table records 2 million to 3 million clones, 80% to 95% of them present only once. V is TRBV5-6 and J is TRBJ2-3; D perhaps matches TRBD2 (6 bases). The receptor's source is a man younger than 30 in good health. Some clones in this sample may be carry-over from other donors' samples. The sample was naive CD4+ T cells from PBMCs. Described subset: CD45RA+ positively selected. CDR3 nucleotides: TGTGCCAGCAGTCTTTGGGTGGGTAGCGGAGATACGCAGTATTTT. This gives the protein CASSLWVGSGDTQYF.